Sequencing of this TCR beta chain was carried out in a study of OX40 agonist ivuxolimab in advanced cancers. The CDR3 runs to 13 residues. Per germline, CDR1 MNHEY and CDR2 SMNVEV (reference sequence). Germline trimming cut 3 bases from V and 9 bases from J; bases unmatched to any gene: 4. This table comes from immunoSEQ multiplex PCR, and its TCRdb copy is limited to in-frame clones, with some not included. The data show roughly 34,000 clones, nearly 95% seen once. In the case of this clone: Its antigen remains unidentified.

Findings of the study overall: By week 6 at 0.1 to 3.0 mg/kg, blood CD4+ and CD8+ T cells had expanded clonally. Not determined was the antigen specificity of the expanded peripheral T cells. Part of the nonresponder group also had normalized T-cell clonal expansion that was low.

Sequencing was performed on CD4+ or CD8+ T cells sorted from blood, taken in a trial of the OX40 agonist ivuxolimab. This chain links TRBV27 with TRBJ1-3; 8 bases match TRBD1. The sequence came from an adult with an advanced solid tumor such as melanoma, head and neck, liver or kidney cancer. CDR3 coding DNA: TGTGCCAGCAGTTTTTTACAGGGGGGCACCATATATTTT. Translation gives CASSFLQGGTIYF.